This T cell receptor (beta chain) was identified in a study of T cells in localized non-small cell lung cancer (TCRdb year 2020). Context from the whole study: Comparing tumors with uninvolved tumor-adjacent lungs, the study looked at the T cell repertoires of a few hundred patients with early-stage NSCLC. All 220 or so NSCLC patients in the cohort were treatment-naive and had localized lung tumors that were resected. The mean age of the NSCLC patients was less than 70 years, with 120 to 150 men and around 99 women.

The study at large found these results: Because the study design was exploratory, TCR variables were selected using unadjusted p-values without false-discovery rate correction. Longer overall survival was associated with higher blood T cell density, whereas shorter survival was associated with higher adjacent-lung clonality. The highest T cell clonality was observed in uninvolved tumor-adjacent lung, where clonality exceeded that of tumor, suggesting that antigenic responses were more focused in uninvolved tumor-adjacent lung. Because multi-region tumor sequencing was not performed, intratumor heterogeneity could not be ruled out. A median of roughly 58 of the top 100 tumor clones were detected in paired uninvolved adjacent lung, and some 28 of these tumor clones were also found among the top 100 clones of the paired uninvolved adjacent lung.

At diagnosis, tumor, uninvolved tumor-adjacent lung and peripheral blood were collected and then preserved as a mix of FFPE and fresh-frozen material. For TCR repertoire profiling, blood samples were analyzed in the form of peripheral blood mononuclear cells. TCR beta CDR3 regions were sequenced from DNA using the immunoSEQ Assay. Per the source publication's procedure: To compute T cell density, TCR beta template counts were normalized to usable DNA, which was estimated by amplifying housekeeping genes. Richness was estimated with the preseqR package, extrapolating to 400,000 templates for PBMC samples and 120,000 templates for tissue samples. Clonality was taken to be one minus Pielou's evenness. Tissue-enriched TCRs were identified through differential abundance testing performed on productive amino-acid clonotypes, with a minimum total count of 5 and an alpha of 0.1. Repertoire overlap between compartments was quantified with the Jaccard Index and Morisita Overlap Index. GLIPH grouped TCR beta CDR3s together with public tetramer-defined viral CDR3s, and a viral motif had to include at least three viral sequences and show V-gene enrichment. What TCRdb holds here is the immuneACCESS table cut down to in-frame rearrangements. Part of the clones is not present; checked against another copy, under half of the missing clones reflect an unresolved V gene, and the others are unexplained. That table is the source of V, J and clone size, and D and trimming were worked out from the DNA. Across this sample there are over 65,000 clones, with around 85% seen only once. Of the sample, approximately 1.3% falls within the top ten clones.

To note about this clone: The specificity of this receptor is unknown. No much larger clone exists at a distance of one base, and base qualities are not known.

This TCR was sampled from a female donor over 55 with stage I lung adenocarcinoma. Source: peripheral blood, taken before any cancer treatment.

CDR3 region: CASSPVQGSTGELFF. At the DNA level, the sequence is TGTGCCAGCTCACCTGTACAGGGGAGCACCGGGGAGCTGTTTTTT. The sequence is built from TRBV18 and TRBJ2-2; the junction holds 7 bases that match TRBD1. The germline V gene yields KGHSH for CDR1 and LQKENI for CDR2. CDR3 length: 15 amino acids, cysteine to phenylalanine. Left in the record is the CDR3 DNA by itself, 45 bases read in frame from the first base. V and J are trimmed by 3 bases and 4 bases, and the gene matches miss 5 bases of the junction.